These 6 T cell receptor beta chains share one sample of origin, sequenced in a study of blood T cell repertoires in COVID-19. Produced via immunoSEQ multiplex PCR; TCRdb's table is partial and in-frame only. The table shows about 85,000 clones, with 70% to 85% occurring only once. The sequenced material came from peripheral blood. All receptors come from an older man with acute or convalescent COVID-19.

This sequence joins TRBV19 and TRBJ1-2; no clear D. Trimming took off 6 bases at V and 4 bases at J, with 15 bases between the two ends. CDR1 and CDR2 from the germline V gene are LNHDA and SQIVND (reference sequence). CDR3 length: 14 amino acids. CDR3 region: CASSLQRGSYGYTF. The CDR3 DNA reads TGTGCCAGTAGCCTCCAACGAGGGAGCTATGGCTACACCTTC. The entire variable domain, with the rest obtained from reference TRBV19 and TRBJ1-2, is as follows: DGGITQSPKYLFRKEGQNVTLSCEQNLNHDAMYWYRQDPGQGLRLIYYSQIVNDFQKGDIAEGYSVSREKKESFPLTVTSAQKNPTAFYLCASSLQRGSYGYTFGSGTRLTVV.

The chain couples TRBV12-3 or TRBV12-4 to TRBJ1-2; TRBD1 is a possible D gene (5 bases). V shed 4 bases and J shed 7 bases, with 10 bases lying between them. This CDR3 has 12 amino acids. Written as DNA, the CDR3 is TGTGCCAGCAGTTACGGGACTCTTGGCTACACCTTC. It encodes CASSYGTLGYTF.

The rearrangement uses TRBV4-1 and TRBJ2-2; 10 bases are a match to TRBD1. The CDR3 spans 16 residues. The germline V gene encodes CDR1 MGHRA and CDR2 YSYEKL. Trimming at V came to 4 bases and at J to 5 bases, leaving 7 bases not matched to a gene. The CDR3 region has the DNA TGCGCCAGCAGCCCCCGGGACAGGGGTTGGACCGGGGAGCTGTTTTTT. It specifies CASSPRDRGWTGELFF.

The rearrangement uses TRBV5-1 and TRBJ2-1; D perhaps matches TRBD1 (5 bases). Germline V gene sequence: CDR1 SGHRS, CDR2 YFSETQ. Trimming removed 3 bases at V and 3 bases at J, with 10 bases between. The CDR3 is 14 residues long. The CDR3 here is CASSSLTDYNEQFF. In DNA form, the CDR3 reads TGCGCCAGCAGCTCTTTGACAGACTACAATGAGCAGTTCTTC. Variable domain in full (rest from reference TRBV5-1 and TRBJ2-1): KAGVTQTPRYLIKTRGQQVTLSCSPISGHRSVSWYQQTPGQGLQFLFEYFSETQRNKGNFPGRFSGRQFSNSRSEMNVSTLELGDSALYLCASSSLTDYNEQFFGPGTRLTVL.

The V and J genes are TRBV6-5 and TRBJ2-5; the D gene is possibly TRBD1 (5 bases). This CDR3 spans 15 amino acids. Germline values: CDR1 MNHEY, CDR2 SVGAGI. Deletions cut 0 bases from V and 7 bases from J, with 15 bases between. The CDR3 DNA follows: TGTGCCAGCAGTTACTCGAATAGCCTAAGGGGGACCCAGTACTTC. Translating it yields CASSYSNSLRGTQYF.

J is TRBJ2-2 and V is TRBV6-1; a weak D match, TRBD2 (6 bases). CDR1 and CDR2 (germline): MNHNS, SASEGT. The CDR3 sequence is 16 residues long. Trimming removed 0 bases from V and 5 bases from J, with 13 bases in between. CDR3 sequence: CASSEARGAGTGELFF. CDR3 nucleotide sequence: TGTGCCAGCAGTGAAGCGCGGGGAGCAGGGACCGGGGAGCTGTTTTTT.